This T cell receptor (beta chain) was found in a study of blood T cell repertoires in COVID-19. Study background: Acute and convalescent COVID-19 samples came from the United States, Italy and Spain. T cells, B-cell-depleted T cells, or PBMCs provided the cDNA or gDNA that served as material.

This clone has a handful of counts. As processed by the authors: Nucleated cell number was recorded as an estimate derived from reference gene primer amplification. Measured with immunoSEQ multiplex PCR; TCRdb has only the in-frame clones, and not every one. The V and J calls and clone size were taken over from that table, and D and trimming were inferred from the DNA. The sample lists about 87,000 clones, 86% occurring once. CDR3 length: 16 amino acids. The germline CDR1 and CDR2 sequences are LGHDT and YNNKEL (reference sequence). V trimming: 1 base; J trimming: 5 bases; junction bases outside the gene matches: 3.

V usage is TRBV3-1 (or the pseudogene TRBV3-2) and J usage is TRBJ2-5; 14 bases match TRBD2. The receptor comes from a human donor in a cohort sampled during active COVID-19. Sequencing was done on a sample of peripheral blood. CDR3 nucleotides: TGTGCCAGCAGCCAAGGGGGGACTAGCGGGGGTGAGACCCAGTACTTC. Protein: CASSQGGTSGGETQYF.